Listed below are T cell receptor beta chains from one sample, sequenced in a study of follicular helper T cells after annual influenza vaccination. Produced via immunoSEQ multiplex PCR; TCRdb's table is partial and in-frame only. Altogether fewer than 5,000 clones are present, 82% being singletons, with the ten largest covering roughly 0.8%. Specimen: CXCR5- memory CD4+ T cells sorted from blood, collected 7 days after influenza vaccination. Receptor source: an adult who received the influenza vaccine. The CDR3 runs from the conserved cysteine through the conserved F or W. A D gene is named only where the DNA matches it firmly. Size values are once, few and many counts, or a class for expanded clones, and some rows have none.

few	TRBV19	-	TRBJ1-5	TGTGCCAGTAGTATAGCAGAATATAGCAATCAGCCCCAGCATTTT	CASSIAEYSNQPQHF
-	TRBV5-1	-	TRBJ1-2	TGCGCCAGCAGCTTGAATTGGCAGGGAAGATATGGCTACACCTTC	CASSLNWQGRYGYTF
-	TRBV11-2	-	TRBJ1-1	TGTGCCAGCAGCCACCCTCTGGCGGGTCGGAACACTGAAGCTTTCTTT	CASSHPLAGRNTEAFF
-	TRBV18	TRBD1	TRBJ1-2	TGTGCCAGCTCACCGTTTCGGGACAGCTATGGCTACACCTTC	CASSPFRDSYGYTF
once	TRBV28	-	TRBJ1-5	TGTGCCAGCAGTTTATTGTCGGGTCGTAATCAGCCCCAGCATTTT	CASSLLSGRNQPQHF
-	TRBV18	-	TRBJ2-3	TGTGCCAGCTCACTCGGAGCTGCTAGCACAGATACGCAGTATTTT	CASSLGAASTDTQYF
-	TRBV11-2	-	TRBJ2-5	TGTGCCAGCAGCTATGGGGCAGGGAGTGGGGAGACCCAGTACTTC	CASSYGAGSGETQYF
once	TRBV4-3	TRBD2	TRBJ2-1	TGCGCCAGCAGCCAAGACCCAGCGGGGGGGCCGATTGAGCAGTTCTTC	CASSQDPAGGPIEQFF
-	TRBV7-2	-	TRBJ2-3	TGTGCCAGCAGCTTCCACACCGGTTCCAGCACAGATACGCAGTATTTT	CASSFHTGSSTDTQYF
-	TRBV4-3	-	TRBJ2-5	TGCGCCAGCAGCCAAGATCATCAGGGCGAAGAGACCCAGTACTTC	CASSQDHQGEETQYF
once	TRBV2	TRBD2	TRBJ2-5	TGTGCCAGCAGGGTTCTAGCGGAGCGTCAAGAGACCCAGTACTTC	CASRVLAERQETQYF
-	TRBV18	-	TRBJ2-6	TGTGCCAGCTCACCGGGTGGGGCCAACGTCCTGACTTTC	CASSPGGANVLTF
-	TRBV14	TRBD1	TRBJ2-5	TGTGCCAGCAGCCGCTATGGACGGGACAGGGGGCGTGAAGAGACCCAGTACTTC	CASSRYGRDRGREETQYF
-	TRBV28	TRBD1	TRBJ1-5	TGTGTCAGCAGCACACCCCCCTCGACAGGGCTTGGTCAGCCCCAGCATTTT	CVSSTPPSTGLGQPQHF
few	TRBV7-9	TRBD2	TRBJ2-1	TGTGCCAGCAGCCCTACTGGACTAGCGGGGGGGTACAATGAGCAGTTCTTC	CASSPTGLAGGYNEQFF
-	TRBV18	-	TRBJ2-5	TGTGCCAGCTCACTACGTCGGGAACCGGAGACCCAGTACTTC	CASSLRREPETQYF
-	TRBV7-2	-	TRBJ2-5	TGTGCCAGCAGCACCTCAGCGGGCTCACAAGAGACCCAGTACTTC	CASSTSAGSQETQYF
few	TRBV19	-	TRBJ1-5	TGTGCCAGTAGTGGGGCAGGTAATCAGCCCCAGCATTTT	CASSGAGNQPQHF
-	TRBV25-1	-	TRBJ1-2	TGTGCCAGCAGTGAAGCTGGGTCCGTGACGGAGGGCTACACCTTC	CASSEAGSVTEGYTF
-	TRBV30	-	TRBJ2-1	TGTGCCTGGACCAAGGGCACAGGGAAACACAATGAGCAGTTCTTC	CAWTKGTGKHNEQFF
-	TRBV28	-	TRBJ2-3	TGTGCCACCCTAACCAGCAGGGGACGGGATACGCAGTATTTT	CATLTSRGRDTQYF
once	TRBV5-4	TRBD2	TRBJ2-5	TGTGCCAGCAGCTTTAGGCGGGCTAGCGGGGGGGAGGAGACCCAGTACTTC	CASSFRRASGGEETQYF
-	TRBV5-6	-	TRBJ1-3	TGTGCCAGCAGCTTGGGAAGGGCAGGAGGAAACACCATATATTTT	CASSLGRAGGNTIYF
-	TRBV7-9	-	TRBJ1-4	TGTGCCAGCAGCTCGTGGAAAGCTAATGAAAAACTGTTTTTT	CASSSWKANEKLFF